This T cell receptor (beta chain) was found in a study of T-cell reconstitution after alpha-beta-depleted transplantation in children. Whole-study findings and limits: It was reported that alpha-beta T cells came from several hundred expanded graft clones (about two months after transplant). From surviving recipient T cells and thymic progenitors came the high day-60 TCRbeta diversity observed in some patients. One year post-transplant, T-cell counts and diversity were largely derived from T cells produced anew.

With regard to this clonotype: Its antigen is unknown.

It was with unique molecular identifiers that the TCRbeta library was prepared. One entry per CDR3 protein results from TCRdb running MiXCR on the PCR reads. The sample lists more than 400,000 distinct CDR3 sequences; 9.5% to 12% were seen once. This receptor was taken from a female patient aged 2 to 10 who had a stem cell transplant for aplastic anemia, so the T cells may come from the graft donor. The sample in question was PBMCs, mostly from graft donor cells, obtained 180 days after TCRalphabeta/CD19-depleted stem cell transplant.

CDR3 sequence: CASSLDGQTYEQYF. The CDR3 bases are TGTGCCAGCAGCTTAGACGGCCAGACCTACGAGCAGTACTTC. The chain is built from TRBV11-3 and TRBJ2-7, with D unclear. This CDR3 comprises 14 residues. Germline V lookup: CDR1 SGHNT, CDR2 YENEEA. V lost 0 bases, J lost 2 bases, and 8 bases lay in between. Complete variable domain (other parts from reference TRBV11-3 and TRBJ2-7): EAGVVQSPRYKIIEKKQPVAFWCNPISGHNTLYWYLQNLGQGPELLIRYENEEAVDDSQLPKDRFSAERLKGVDSTLKIQPAELGDSAVYLCASSLDGQTYEQYFGPGTRLTVT.